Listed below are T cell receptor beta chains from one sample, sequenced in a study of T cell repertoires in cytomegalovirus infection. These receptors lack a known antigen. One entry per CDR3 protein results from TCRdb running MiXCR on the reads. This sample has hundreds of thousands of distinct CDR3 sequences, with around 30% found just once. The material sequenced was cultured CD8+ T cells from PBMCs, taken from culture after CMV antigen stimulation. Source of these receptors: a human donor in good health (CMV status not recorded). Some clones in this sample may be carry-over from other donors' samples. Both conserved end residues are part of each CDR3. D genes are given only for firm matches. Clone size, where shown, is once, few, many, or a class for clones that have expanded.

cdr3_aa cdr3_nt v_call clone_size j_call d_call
CASSEFPPTYEQYF TGTGCCAGCAGTGAATTCCCCCCGACCTACGAGCAGTACTTC TRBV6-2/TRBV6-3 - TRBJ2-7 -
CASSLVGLGDNSPLHF TGTGCCAGCAGCTTAGTTGGATTGGGTGATAATTCACCCCTCCACTTT TRBV7-2 many TRBJ1-6 -
CASSGGLAGYYEQYF TGCGCCAGCAGCGGGGGACTAGCGGGTTACTACGAGCAGTACTTC TRBV5-1 - TRBJ2-7 TRBD2
CASSPTIGTHYGYTF TGTGCCAGCAGCCCTACTATCGGGACCCACTATGGCTACACCTTC TRBV5-6 few TRBJ1-2 -
CASSRRISGAGELFF TGCGCCAGCAGCCGGAGGATCAGTGGAGCCGGGGAGCTGTTTTTT TRBV4-3 many TRBJ2-2 -
CASSTPTDDGQFF TGTGCCAGCAGCACACCGACAGATGACGGGCAGTTCTTC TRBV7-9 - TRBJ2-1 -
CATTTVAYDDVYSHLYNEQFF TGTGCCACCACCACGGTAGCATATGACGACGTATACAGTCATCTTTACAATGAGCAGTTCTTC TRBV6-1 - TRBJ2-1 -
CASSRDLGNQPQHF TGTGCCAGCAGTCGCGACTTGGGCAATCAGCCCCAGCATTTT TRBV6-6 few TRBJ1-5 -
CSARGRGQETQYF TGCAGTGCTAGGGGCAGGGGGCAAGAGACCCAGTACTTC TRBV20-1 - TRBJ2-5 TRBD1
CASKGRVNTEAFF TGTGCCAGCAAAGGGAGGGTGAACACTGAAGCTTTCTTT TRBV12-3/TRBV12-4 many TRBJ1-1 -
CASSFLLPSREDGYTF TGTGCCAGCAGCTTTTTGTTACCGTCCCGAGAGGATGGCTACACCTTC TRBV5-6 few TRBJ1-2 -
CASSLTGTGVNTEAFF TGTGCCAGCAGTTTGACCGGGACAGGGGTTAACACTGAAGCTTTCTTT TRBV27 - TRBJ1-1 TRBD1
CAISDIAGGGTDTQYF TGTGCCATCAGTGATATAGCGGGGGGTGGCACAGATACGCAGTATTTT TRBV10-3 few TRBJ2-3 TRBD2
CASSSGRPSGANVLTF TGTGCCAGCAGTTCGGGACGCCCCTCTGGGGCCAACGTCCTGACTTTC TRBV6-2/TRBV6-3 few TRBJ2-6 -
CASSGDRGTDTQYF TGTGCCAGCAGTGGGGACAGGGGTACAGATACGCAGTATTTT TRBV7-2 many TRBJ2-3 TRBD1
CASSFSRVGGYTF TGTGCCAGCAGTTTTAGCAGGGTGGGTGGCTACACCTTC TRBV27 few TRBJ1-2 -
CSAREGYTEAFF TGCAGTGCTAGAGAAGGGTACACTGAAGCTTTCTTT TRBV20-1 - TRBJ1-1 -
CASSPGLKAEAFF TGTGCCAGCAGTCCCGGGTTGAAGGCTGAAGCTTTCTTT TRBV27 few TRBJ1-1 -
CASGLGHTEAFF TGTGCCAGCGGACTCGGACACACTGAAGCTTTCTTT TRBV6-1 few TRBJ1-1 -
CASSYTGTGYDYGYTF TGTGCCAGCAGTTATACCGGGACAGGGTATGACTATGGCTACACCTTC TRBV6-6 - TRBJ1-2 TRBD1
CASRSGKADTEAFF TGTGCCAGCAGATCCGGTAAGGCGGACACTGAAGCTTTCTTT TRBV7-8 many TRBJ1-1 -
CASSEKGTEAYGYTF TGTGCCAGCAGTGAAAAGGGGACAGAGGCCTATGGCTACACCTTC TRBV25-1 - TRBJ1-2 TRBD1
CASTLTGYTEAFF TGTGCCAGCACCCTGACTGGCTACACTGAAGCTTTCTTT TRBV7-9 many TRBJ1-1 -
CASSSPGQGAQYGYTF TGTGCCAGCAGTTCTCCGGGACAGGGGGCGCAGTATGGCTACACCTTC TRBV28 - TRBJ1-2 TRBD1
CASSQVAGPYNEQFF TGCGCCAGCAGCCAAGTAGCGGGGCCTTACAATGAGCAGTTCTTC TRBV4-3 - TRBJ2-1 TRBD2
CASSLGDRSYGYTF TGTGCCAGCAGCTTGGGAGACAGGTCCTATGGCTACACCTTC TRBV7-2 many TRBJ1-2 -
CASSGTNHTGELFF TGTGCCAGCTCCGGGACGAATCACACCGGGGAGCTGTTTTTT TRBV7-2 - TRBJ2-2 -
CASSLLDRGRYEQYF TGTGCCAGCAGCTTACTGGACAGGGGGCGCTACGAGCAGTACTTC TRBV7-2 many TRBJ2-7 TRBD1
CASSRHRVNQPQHF TGTGCCAGCAGCCGACACAGGGTGAATCAGCCCCAGCATTTT TRBV7-2 many TRBJ1-5 -
CASSHGGQANYGYTF TGTGCCAGCAGTCACGGCGGACAGGCTAACTATGGCTACACCTTC TRBV6-1 - TRBJ1-2 TRBD1
CASGTPGGGYGYTF TGTGCTAGTGGCACCCCCGGGGGCGGCTATGGCTACACCTTC TRBV12-5 few TRBJ1-2 -
CTSSPTSGGRETQYF TGTACCAGCAGTCCGACTAGCGGGGGAAGGGAGACCCAGTACTTC TRBV12-3/TRBV12-4 - TRBJ2-5 TRBD2
CASSRSRGNTEAFF TGTGCCAGCAGCCGGAGCAGAGGAAACACTGAAGCTTTCTTT TRBV7-8 many TRBJ1-1 -
CASRRQGKANEKLFF TGTGCCAGCAGACGACAGGGGAAGGCTAATGAAAAACTGTTTTTT TRBV28 many TRBJ1-4 TRBD1
CASTPGRGGGTEAFF TGTGCCAGCACTCCCGGGAGGGGAGGGGGCACTGAAGCTTTCTTT TRBV6-5 few TRBJ1-1 -
CASSPDTSYTF TGTGCCAGCAGCCCCGACACCTCCTACACCTTC TRBV7-2 many TRBJ1-2 -
CASSTSGGTGELFF TGTGCCAGCAGCACCTCAGGGGGCACCGGGGAGCTGTTTTTT TRBV7-3 few TRBJ2-2 TRBD1
CASRDNAYEQYF TGTGCCAGCAGGGACAACGCCTACGAGCAGTACTTC TRBV2 few TRBJ2-7 -
CASSPDSWNEQFF TGTGCCAGCAGTCCGGACTCGTGGAATGAGCAGTTCTTC TRBV6-5 - TRBJ2-1 -
CASSQGPSPQETQYF TGCGCCAGCAGCCAAGGCCCGAGCCCCCAAGAGACCCAGTACTTC TRBV4-1 few TRBJ2-5 -
CATLGGSETQYF TGTGCCACCTTGGGGGGGTCGGAGACCCAGTACTTC TRBV6-5 - TRBJ2-5 TRBD2
CASGPEQGHTGELFF TGTGCCAGCGGACCGGAACAGGGGCACACCGGGGAGCTGTTTTTT TRBV7-6 once TRBJ2-2 TRBD1
CASTERGFTDTQYF TGTGCCAGCACCGAGCGGGGGTTCACAGATACGCAGTATTTT TRBV7-9 - TRBJ2-3 TRBD2
CASSLASGGIDTQYF TGCGCCAGCAGCTTGGCGAGCGGGGGAATAGATACGCAGTATTTT TRBV5-1 - TRBJ2-3 TRBD2
CASSQGPGGSASSYEQYF TGTGCCAGCAGCCAAGGACCAGGAGGGAGCGCGAGCTCCTACGAGCAGTACTTC TRBV4-1 - TRBJ2-7 -
CASLPLAGDYNEQFF TGCGCCAGCCTCCCATTAGCGGGGGACTACAATGAGCAGTTCTTC TRBV4-1 - TRBJ2-1 TRBD2
CASSSDRGKKTGELFF TGTGCCAGCAGCTCGGACAGGGGGAAGAAGACCGGGGAGCTGTTTTTT TRBV7-9 once TRBJ2-2 TRBD1
CASSERRARQPQHF TGTGCCAGCAGTGAACGCAGGGCTCGTCAGCCCCAGCATTTT TRBV25-1 - TRBJ1-5 -
CASSYDQGGNEQFF TGTGCCAGCAGTTACGACCAGGGGGGGAATGAGCAGTTCTTC TRBV2 few TRBJ2-1 -
CANSLVQGTYNEQFF TGTGCCAACAGCCTGGTACAGGGGACGTACAATGAGCAGTTCTTC TRBV2 - TRBJ2-1 TRBD1
CSARDLISLDGSPLHF TGCAGTGCTAGAGATCTCATATCCCTCGACGGTTCACCCCTCCACTTT TRBV20-1 - TRBJ1-6 -
CASSLRGGRLYEQYF TGTGCCAGCAGCCTGCGGGGAGGGCGCCTCTACGAGCAGTACTTC TRBV7-6 few TRBJ2-7 TRBD2